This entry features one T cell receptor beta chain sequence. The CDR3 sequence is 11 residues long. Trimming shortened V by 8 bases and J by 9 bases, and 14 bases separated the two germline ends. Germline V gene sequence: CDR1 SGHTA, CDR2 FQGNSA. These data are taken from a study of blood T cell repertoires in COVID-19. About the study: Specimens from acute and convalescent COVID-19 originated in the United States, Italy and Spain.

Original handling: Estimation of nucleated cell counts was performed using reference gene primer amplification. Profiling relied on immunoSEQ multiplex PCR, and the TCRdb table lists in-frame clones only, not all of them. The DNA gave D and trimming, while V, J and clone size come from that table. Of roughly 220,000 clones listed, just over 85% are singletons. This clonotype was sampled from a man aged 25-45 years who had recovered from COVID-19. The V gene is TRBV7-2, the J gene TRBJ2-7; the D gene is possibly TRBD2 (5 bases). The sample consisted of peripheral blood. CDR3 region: CASRLMGVQYF. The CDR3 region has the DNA TGTGCCAGCCGACTGATGGGAGTGCAGTACTTC.